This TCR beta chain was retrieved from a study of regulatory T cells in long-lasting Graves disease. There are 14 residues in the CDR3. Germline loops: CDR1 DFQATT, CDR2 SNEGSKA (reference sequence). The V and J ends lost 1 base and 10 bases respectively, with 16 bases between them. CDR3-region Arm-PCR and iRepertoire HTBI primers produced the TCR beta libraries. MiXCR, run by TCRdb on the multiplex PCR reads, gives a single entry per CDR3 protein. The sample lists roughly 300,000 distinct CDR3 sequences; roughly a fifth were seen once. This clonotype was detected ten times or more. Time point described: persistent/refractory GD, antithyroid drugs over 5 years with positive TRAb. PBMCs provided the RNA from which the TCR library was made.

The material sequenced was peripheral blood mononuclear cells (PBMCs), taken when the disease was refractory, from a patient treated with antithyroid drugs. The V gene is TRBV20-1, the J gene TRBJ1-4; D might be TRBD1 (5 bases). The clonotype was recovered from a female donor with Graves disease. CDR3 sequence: CSARGLREGGKLFF. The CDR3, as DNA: TGCAGTGCTAGAGGGCTCAGGGAGGGAGGAAAACTGTTTTTT.